One sample yielded the 20 T cell receptor beta chains listed below, sequenced in a study of T cells in Graves' hyperthyroidism and ophthalmopathy. Template material for amplifying TCR beta CDR3 regions consisted of RNA transcripts. A first-round RT-PCR of the TCR CDR3 used the HTBI primer set. From the multiplex PCR reads, TCRdb called clonotypes with MiXCR, one entry per CDR3 protein. In the table there are roughly 800,000 distinct CDR3 sequences, more than 30% of which are singletons. Specimen: blood. These receptor sequences come from a young man with Graves' hyperthyroidism.

This clonotype appeared a single time. At one of its ends the junction is not consistent with the germline gene, which may arise from a read error. The chain carries TRBV15 and TRBJ1-5, with D possibly matching TRBD1 (5 bases). The germline V gene has CDR1 LNHNV and CDR2 YYDKDF (reference sequence). CDR3 length equals 14 residues. The CDR3 DNA sequence: TGTGCCAGCAGCAGCACCAGGGACTGGCAGCCCCAGCATTTT. Amino acids: CASSSTRDWQPQHF.

This chain connects TRBV4-1 to TRBJ2-7; 11 bases are a match to TRBD1. CDR1 and CDR2 from the germline V gene are MGHRA and YSYEKL. The J segment lost 7 bases and the V segment lost 0 bases, leaving 8 bases of the junction unmatched. This CDR3 has 16 residues. CDR3 residues: CASSQDSGQGDLEQYF. The CDR3 DNA follows: TGCGCCAGCAGCCAAGATTCGGGACAGGGGGATTTAGAGCAGTACTTC.

The chain uses TRBV9 and TRBJ2-5; 10 bases are shared with TRBD2. V trimming: 4 bases; J trimming: 0 bases; junction bases outside the gene matches: 15. The germline CDR1 and CDR2 sequences are SGDLS and YYNGEE. There are 19 residues in the CDR3. CDR3 bases: TGTGCCAGCAGCTCCCCCGGGACTAGCGCGCTCCTGAACCAAGAGACCCAGTACTTC. Translating gives CASSSPGTSALLNQETQYF.

This clonotype has only one observation. The gene calls are TRBV29-1 and TRBJ1-2, with 9 bases matching TRBD1. With 8 bases clipped from V and 4 bases from J, the junction kept 5 bases outside the gene matches. The CDR3 length is 12 residues. Germline V gene data show CDR1 as SQVTM and CDR2 as ANQGSEA. The CDR3 loop is CSFGQGIYGYTF. DNA for the CDR3: TGCAGCTTCGGACAGGGGATCTATGGCTACACCTTC. The full variable domain, in which reference TRBV29-1 and TRBJ1-2 provide the parts outside the CDR3, is SAVISQKPSRDICQRGTSLTIQCQVDSQVTMMFWYRQQPGQSLTLIATANQGSEATYESGFVIDKFPISRPNLTFSTLTVSNMSPEDSSIYLCSFGQGIYGYTFGSGTRLTVV.

The CDR3 nucleotides are TGCAGCGTTCAGGCAGGGCCCTATGGCTACACCTTC. Translated: CSVQAGPYGYTF. The rearrangement links TRBV29-1 to TRBJ1-2; D perhaps matches TRBD1 (5 bases). With 5 bases removed from V and 4 bases from J, the gap between germline ends came to 11 bases. The CDR3 spans 12 residues. CDR1 SQVTM and CDR2 ANQGSEA come from the germline V gene.

The chain couples TRBV20-1 to TRBJ1-2; D gene ambiguous. Germline CDR1 DFQATT, CDR2 SNEGSKA (reference sequence). The CDR3 length is 12 residues. V was trimmed by 8 bases and J by 7 bases, leaving 17 bases between them. CDR3 protein: CSLKRAGGGYTF. Written as DNA, the CDR3 is TGCAGTCTGAAGCGCGCCGGTGGTGGCTACACCTTC.

The chain links TRBV7-8 to TRBJ2-5; 9 positions match TRBD1. CDR3 length: 16 amino acids. Germline V lookup: CDR1 SGHVS, CDR2 FQNEAQ. Trimming at V came to 5 bases and at J to 2 bases, leaving 9 bases not matched to a gene. CDR3 protein: CASSGGTGRAQETQYF. CDR3 nucleotide sequence: TGTGCCAGCAGCGGAGGGACAGGGAGGGCACAAGAGACCCAGTACTTC.

The CDR3 nucleotides read TGTGCCAGCAGGAGGACACCGAGCACAGATACGCAGTATTTT. Protein sequence: CASRRTPSTDTQYF. This sequence joins TRBV6-1 and TRBJ2-3; TRBD1 might be the D (5 bases). This CDR3 comprises 14 residues. The V end was cut by 6 bases, the J end by 0 bases, with 10 bases between. CDR1 MNHNS and CDR2 SASEGT come from the germline V gene.

This clonotype came up a few times. The chain links TRBV5-8 to TRBJ2-5; D not certain. Between the trimmed V and J ends, which lost 2 bases and 2 bases, there was a span of 10 bases. Germline CDR1 SGHTS, CDR2 YDEGEE. There are 14 residues in the CDR3. In DNA, the CDR3 is TGTGCCAGCAGCTTCGACCCAAAACAAGAGACCCAGTACTTC. Translated: CASSFDPKQETQYF.

This clonotype has at least ten counts. The chain has TRBV19 and TRBJ2-7; 7 bases match TRBD2. V was clipped by 6 bases and J by 4 bases; unmatched bases: 6. CDR1 is LNHDA, CDR2 SQIVND, per germline (reference sequence). There are 13 residues in the CDR3. The CDR3 DNA follows: TGTGCCAGTAGCAGTTGGGAGGGATACGAGCAGTACTTC. It specifies CASSSWEGYEQYF.

This chain joins TRBV19 and TRBJ2-2, with a possible D match to TRBD2 (6 bases). This CDR3 has 16 residues. The V and J ends lost 9 bases and 1 base respectively, with 18 bases between them. CDR1 LNHDA and CDR2 SQIVND come from the germline V gene (reference sequence). As DNA, the CDR3 is TGTGCCAGCAGCTTGTGGGAGGTGGAGAACACCGGGGAGCTGTTTTTT. As protein: CASSLWEVENTGELFF.

This clonotype showed up many times. The chain couples TRBV2 to TRBJ2-2; the match to TRBD2 covers 8 bases. CDR3 length: 15 residues. The germline gives CDR1 SNHLY, CDR2 FYNNEI. V lost 3 bases and J lost 2; bases outside the gene matches: 2. CDR3 DNA: TGTGCCAGCAGTGACGCGGGAGGAAACACCGGGGAGCTGTTTTTT. Amino acids: CASSDAGGNTGELFF.

This clonotype was recorded a few times. In nucleotides, the CDR3 is TGTGCCAGCACCCGGGAGGTATCCGGGGACACCATATATTTT. Protein product: CASTREVSGDTIYF. V and J are TRBV7-2 and TRBJ1-3; D not certain. CDR3 length: 14 amino acids. Germline CDR1 is SGHTA and CDR2 is FQGNSA. V lost 7 bases to trimming and J lost 8 bases, with 18 bases between them. Full variable domain (rest looked up from reference TRBV7-2 and TRBJ1-3): GAGVSQSPSNKVTEKGKDVELRCDPISGHTALYWYRQSLGQGLEFLIYFQGNSAPDKSGLPSDRFSAERTGGSVSTLTIQRTQQEDSAVYLCASTREVSGDTIYFGEGSWLTVV.

The chain carries TRBV12-3 or TRBV12-4 and TRBJ2-7, with a weak D call TRBD2 (5 bases). The CDR3 totals 15 residues. V gave up 5 bases and J gave up 1 base, with 15 bases separating them. The chain's CDR3 is CASSPDGGRSYEQYF. The CDR3 coding sequence is TGTGCCAGCAGTCCTGACGGAGGTCGATCCTACGAGCAGTACTTC.

Comments on this clonotype: This sequence may be a read error, since a much larger clone differs from it by one base. The gene calls are TRBV29-1 and TRBJ2-7; 8 nucleotides agree with TRBD2. Germline V gene data show CDR1 as SQVTM and CDR2 as ANQGSEA. Unmatched junction bases numbered 12, after V lost 0 bases and J lost 5 bases. The CDR3 consists of 16 residues. CDR3 residues: CSVEEDLPGGAHEQYF. In nucleotides, the CDR3 is TGCAGCGTTGAAGAGGACCTTCCGGGGGGGGCCCACGAGCAGTACTTC.

The chain carries TRBV12-3 or TRBV12-4 and TRBJ1-4; a possible D gene is TRBD1 (5 bases). This CDR3 region has 13 residues. V lost 6 bases and J 7 bases, leaving 12 bases between the germline ends. The CDR3 coding sequence is TGTGCCAGCAGGGGGGAGGACGGTGAAAAACTGTTTTTT. It is translated as CASRGEDGEKLFF.

The table lists this clonotype with a count of one. A much larger clone differs from this one at a single base, so this may be a read error. The V and J genes are TRBV10-3 and TRBJ2-7; D may correspond to TRBD1 or TRBD2 (5 bases each). CDR1 is ENHRY and CDR2 is SYGVKD in the germline V gene. This CDR3 spans 15 amino acids. Trimming removed 3 bases at V and 0 bases at J, with 12 bases between. CDR3 nucleotide sequence: TGTGCCATCAGTGACCCCGGGGCGAGCTCCTACGAGCAGTACTTC. It translates to CAISDPGASSYEQYF.

This clonotype was observed at least ten times. The gene calls are TRBV12-3 or TRBV12-4 and TRBJ1-2; D is unresolved. This CDR3 spans 12 amino acids. V gave up 0 bases and J gave up 6 bases, with 5 bases separating them. The chain's CDR3 is CASSLAYDGYTF. Here the CDR3 DNA reads TGTGCCAGCAGTTTAGCCTACGATGGCTACACCTTC.

The rearrangement joins TRBV24-1 to TRBJ2-2; 7 bases map to TRBD1. Germline trimming cut 5 bases from V and 1 base from J; bases unmatched to any gene: 9. The germline V gene has CDR1 KGHDR and CDR2 SFDVKD. CDR3 length equals 17 residues. CDR3 protein: CATSATTGTENTGELFF. The CDR3 nucleotides read TGTGCCACCAGTGCCACCACCGGGACAGAGAACACCGGGGAGCTGTTTTTT.

The sample holds a few counts of this clonotype. V and J are TRBV13 and TRBJ2-5, with a weak D call TRBD2 (5 bases). This CDR3 has 16 amino acids. Germline V gives CDR1 PRHDT, CDR2 FYEKMQ (reference sequence). V dropped 4 bases and J dropped 1 base, with 16 bases sitting between them. The CDR3 region is CASSSHARARQETQYF. The DNA of the CDR3 is TGTGCCAGCAGCTCACACGCGAGGGCCCGCCAAGAGACCCAGTACTTC. The full variable domain, its missing parts supplied by reference TRBV13 and TRBJ2-5, is AAGVIQSPRHLIKEKRETATLKCYPIPRHDTVYWYQQGPGQDPQFLISFYEKMQSDKGSIPDRFSAQQFSDYHSELNMSSLELGDSALYFCASSSHARARQETQYFGPGTRLLVL.